These T cell receptor beta chains were read from a single sample in a study of cytomegalovirus exposure and HLA in healthy donors. The repertoire was sequenced with immunoSEQ multiplex PCR; TCRdb's copy has only in-frame clones and lacks some. The sample carries 99,000 or so clones, over 80% recorded once. The specimen sequenced was PBMCs. The receptors come from a man between 18 and 35 years old in good health and CMV-seronegative. The CDR3 runs from the conserved cysteine through the conserved F or W. The D gene is left open where the match is weak. For some rows the clone size is stated as once, few or many, or as a class when expanded; others skip it.

cdr3_length clone_size j_call d_call v_call cdr3_nt cdr3_aa
15 NA TRBJ2-1 TRBD2 TRBV6-5 TGTGCCAGCACCCAGTATACTAGCGGGAGTTCTGAGCAGTTCTTC CASTQYTSGSSEQFF
17 NA TRBJ2-7 TRBD2 TRBV4-3 TGCGCCAGCAGCCCGGGACTAGCGGGAGAGTCCCCCTGGGAGCAGTACTTC CASSPGLAGESPWEQYF
16 NA TRBJ1-1 NA TRBV9 TGTGCCAGCAGCGCGCAAGGATTCGGGGGGTACACTGAAGCTTTCTTT CASSAQGFGGYTEAFF
15 once TRBJ2-5 TRBD1 TRBV7-9 TGTGCCAGCAGCGAGCCGGGACAGGGGGAAGAGACCCAGTACTTC CASSEPGQGEETQYF
17 NA TRBJ2-2 NA TRBV7-3 TGTGCCAGCAGCTCAACCCCAGGGGTTTGGAACACCGGGGAGCTGTTTTTT CASSSTPGVWNTGELFF
15 NA TRBJ2-5 NA TRBV4-2 TGTGCCAGCAGCCAAGATGGGGCAGCCTCAAGGGCCCAGTACTTC CASSQDGAASRAQYF
14 NA TRBJ2-3 NA TRBV7-8 TGTGCCAGCAGCAACAGGGTTAGCACAGATACGCAGTATTTT CASSNRVSTDTQYF
18 NA TRBJ2-7 NA TRBV5-1 TGCGCCAGCAGCTCCACCCTGACTAGTTCAGGAGTCTCCTACGAGCAGTACTTC CASSSTLTSSGVSYEQYF
14 NA TRBJ1-1 NA TRBV6-5 TGTGCCACAGGCCCAAGTGGCACCCACACTGAAGCTTTCTTT CATGPSGTHTEAFF
12 NA TRBJ2-7 NA TRBV5-1 TGCGCCAGCAGCTTCCAGGGTTACGAGCAGTACTTC CASSFQGYEQYF
13 NA TRBJ1-2 NA TRBV19 TGTGCCAGTAGTTTGGACACCCTCTATGGCTACACCTTC CASSLDTLYGYTF
15 NA TRBJ2-1 TRBD2 TRBV7-2 TGTGCCAGCAGCTTAGCAGCGGGAGGGTTCGAGTCTCAGTTCTTC CASSLAAGGFESQFF
16 once TRBJ2-7 TRBD1 TRBV5-1 TGCGCCAGCAGCTTGGTGGAGGACAGGGGGCTCTACGAGCAGTACTTC CASSLVEDRGLYEQYF
15 NA TRBJ2-3 TRBD2 TRBV15 TGTGCCACCAGCTCAAGGACTAGCGGGACAGATACGCAGTATTTT CATSSRTSGTDTQYF
15 NA TRBJ1-1 TRBD1 TRBV2 TGTGCCAGCAGTGAAAGACAGGGTAAGAACACTGAAGCTTTCTTT CASSERQGKNTEAFF
13 few TRBJ2-7 NA TRBV7-6 TGTGCCAGCAGCCCATTGCGAGAGTCCGAGCAGTACTTC CASSPLRESEQYF
14 NA TRBJ2-7 TRBD2 TRBV23-1 TGCGCCAGCAGTCAATTGGCGGGAGGCTACGAGCAGTACTTC CASSQLAGGYEQYF
14 medium-sized TRBJ2-7 TRBD1 TRBV28 TGTGCCACCCGAGGGAGACAGGGGGTAGAAGAGCAGTACTTC CATRGRQGVEEQYF
19 NA TRBJ2-5 TRBD2 TRBV7-2 TGTGCCAGCAGCTTAGAGTTCACTAGCGGGAGTGGGTACCAAGAGACCCAGTACTTC CASSLEFTSGSGYQETQYF
14 NA TRBJ2-6 NA TRBV15 TGTGCCACCAGTTGGCTCACTGGGGCCAACGTCCTGACTTTC CATSWLTGANVLTF
18 NA TRBJ2-3 TRBD2 TRBV4-3 TGCGCCAGCAGCCAATACAACGGACTAGCGGGACCCACAGATACGCAGTATTTT CASSQYNGLAGPTDTQYF
14 NA TRBJ2-7 NA TRBV4-1 TGCGCCAGCAGCCTTGGTGAGGGGGCCTACGAGCAGTACTTC CASSLGEGAYEQYF
15 once TRBJ1-1 TRBD1 TRBV5-4 TGTGCCAGCAGCCCTCCGGGACAGGGGAACACTGAAGCTTTCTTT CASSPPGQGNTEAFF
17 once TRBJ2-1 TRBD2 TRBV7-2 TGTGCCAGCAGCTCCCGCGGGGGACTAGCGGCGAAGGGTGAGCAGTTCTTC CASSSRGGLAAKGEQFF
13 NA TRBJ2-7 NA TRBV11-2 TGTGCCAGCAGCCCACTTAGGAGCAACGAGCAGTACTTC CASSPLRSNEQYF
17 NA TRBJ2-1 NA TRBV23-1 TGCGCCAGCATTCGTCGCTGTCATTCTCCCCGGGGGAATGAGCAGTTCTTC CASIRRCHSPRGNEQFF
18 once TRBJ2-1 TRBD2 TRBV7-3 TGTGCCAGCAGCCCAGGGACTAGCGGGAGGGGCCCCTACAATGAGCAGTTCTTC CASSPGTSGRGPYNEQFF